Shown below are 10 T cell receptor beta chains from a single sample sequenced in a study of breast tumors, draining lymph nodes, adjacent tissues. TCRdb redid the calling of the multiplex PCR reads with MiXCR, one entry per CDR3 protein. This table has 130,000 or so distinct CDR3 sequences, about 20% appearing once. The lymph nodes were axillary draining lymph nodes from breast cancer patients. The material sequenced was axillary lymph node tissue. Every receptor here comes from a female donor with breast cancer. Some clones in this sample may be carry-over from other donors' samples.

This clonotype was counted ten times or more. J is TRBJ2-6 and V is TRBV7-2, with 7 bases fitting TRBD1. Per germline, CDR1 SGHTA and CDR2 FQGNSA. Trimming cost V 1 base and J 3 bases; bases outside gene matches: 12. The CDR3 contains 19 residues. The CDR3 loop is CASSLDMGQGVYGANVLTF. The CDR3 DNA follows: TGTGCCAGCAGCTTAGATATGGGGCAGGGGGTATATGGGGCCAACGTCCTGACTTTC.

With respect to this clonotype: The junction departs from the called germline gene at one end, perhaps through a read error. The chain joins TRBV11-3 to TRBJ2-1; D might be TRBD2 (6 bases). The CDR3 consists of 13 residues. Germline assignment: CDR1 SGHNT and CDR2 YENEEA. CDR3 region: CASSLESGGEQLF. The CDR3 coding sequence is TGTGCCAGCAGCTTAGAGTCCGGGGGTGAGCAGCTCTTC. Filled out from reference TRBV11-3 and TRBJ2-1, the complete variable domain reads EAGVVQSPRYKIIEKKQPVAFWCNPISGHNTLYWYLQNLGQGPELLIRYENEEAVDDSQLPKDRFSAERLKGVDSTLKIQPAELGDSAVYLCASSLESGGEQLFGPGTRLTVL.

This clonotype was recorded at least ten times. The V gene is TRBV4-1, the J gene TRBJ1-2; D not resolved. The CDR3 runs 15 residues. V lost 0 bases to trimming and J lost 4 bases, with 12 bases between them. Germline V gene sequence: CDR1 MGHRA, CDR2 YSYEKL. CDR3 coding DNA: TGCGCCAGCAGCCAAGATGGGTTCGTGTTCTATGGCTACACCTTC. Residues: CASSQDGFVFYGYTF.

This clonotype was counted ten times or more. The CDR3 reads CASTLAGIPPLHF. The CDR3 DNA reads as TGTGCCAGTACTCTCGCGGGTATTCCACCCCTCCACTTT. The genes are TRBV19 and TRBJ1-6; D unresolved. Germline V CDR1 and CDR2: LNHDA, SQIVND (reference sequence). CDR3 length equals 13 residues. The V and J ends lost 7 bases and 11 bases respectively, with 15 bases between them.

There are many counts of this clonotype. The chain couples TRBV2 to TRBJ2-1; D gene unclear. This CDR3 region has 14 residues. The ends were cut back, 2 bases at V and 6 bases at J, with 11 bases in the middle. CDR1 and CDR2 from the germline V gene are SNHLY and FYNNEI. The CDR3 DNA is TGTGCCAGCAGTGAATCCCGGGTTGGCAATGAGCAGTTCTTC. It specifies CASSESRVGNEQFF.

This clonotype appeared many times. The chain is built from TRBV5-1 and TRBJ2-1; 13 bases line up with TRBD2. The V gene end was trimmed by 4 bases and the J gene end by 7 bases; junction bases not matched to a gene: 8. The CDR3 runs 16 residues. Germline lookup yields CDR1 SGHRS and CDR2 YFSETQ. CDR3 region: CASSLPTSGRANEQFF. CDR3 in DNA: TGCGCCAGCAGCCTCCCCACTAGCGGGAGGGCGAATGAGCAGTTCTTC.

The chain is built from TRBV15 and TRBJ2-7; 7 nucleotides match TRBD1. Germline V gene sequence: CDR1 LNHNV, CDR2 YYDKDF (reference sequence). The CDR3 totals 15 residues. V was pared by 0 bases and J by 4 bases, with 6 bases of the junction left unmatched. The chain's CDR3 is CATSRDRGQSYEQYF. DNA of the CDR3: TGTGCCACCAGCAGAGACAGGGGACAGTCTTACGAGCAGTACTTC.

This clonotype was seen ten or more times. This sequence joins TRBV19 and TRBJ1-6; the D gene is possibly TRBD1 (6 bases). Trimming cost V 7 bases and J 6 bases, with 13 bases left between them. From germline, CDR1 is LNHDA and CDR2 SQIVND (reference sequence). The CDR3 extends over 14 amino acids. CDR3 protein: CASNGQPSNSPLHF. The CDR3 nucleotides read TGTGCCAGTAATGGACAGCCGTCTAATTCACCCCTCCACTTT.

This clonotype was seen ten or more times. The genes are TRBV27 and TRBJ2-7, with TRBD2 identical over 13 bases. J gave up 4 bases and V 5 bases, and 11 bases lay outside the gene matches. The CDR3 spans 17 residues. Germline lookup yields CDR1 MNHEY and CDR2 SMNVEV (reference sequence). The CDR3 DNA is TGTGCCAGCAGTACGAGGACTAGCGGGAGTTTGGTGTACGAGCAGTACTTC. Protein: CASSTRTSGSLVYEQYF.

The table lists this clonotype with many counts. The chain has TRBV30 and TRBJ1-2, with no clear D. Between the trimmed V and J ends, which lost 4 bases and 7 bases, there was a span of 13 bases. The length of the CDR3 is 12 residues. From germline, CDR1 is GTSNPN and CDR2 SVGIG (reference sequence). The CDR3 sequence: CAWNLVEVGYTF. The CDR3 DNA reads TGTGCCTGGAACCTAGTGGAGGTTGGCTACACCTTC.